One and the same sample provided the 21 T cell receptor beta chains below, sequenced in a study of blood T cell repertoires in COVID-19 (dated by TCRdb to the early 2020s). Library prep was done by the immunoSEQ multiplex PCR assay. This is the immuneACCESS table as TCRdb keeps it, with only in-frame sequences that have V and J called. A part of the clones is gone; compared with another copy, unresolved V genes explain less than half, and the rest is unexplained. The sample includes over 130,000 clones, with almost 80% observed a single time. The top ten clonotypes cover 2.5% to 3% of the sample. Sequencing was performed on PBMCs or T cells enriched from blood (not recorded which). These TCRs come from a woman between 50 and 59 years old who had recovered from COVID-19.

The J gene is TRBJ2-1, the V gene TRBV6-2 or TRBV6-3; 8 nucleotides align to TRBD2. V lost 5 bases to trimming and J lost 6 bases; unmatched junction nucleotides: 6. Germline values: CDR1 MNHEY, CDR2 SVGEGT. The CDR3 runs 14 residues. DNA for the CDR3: TGTGCCAGCAGTGACCGGGGGGGCGTCAATGAGCAGTTCTTC. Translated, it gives CASSDRGGVNEQFF.

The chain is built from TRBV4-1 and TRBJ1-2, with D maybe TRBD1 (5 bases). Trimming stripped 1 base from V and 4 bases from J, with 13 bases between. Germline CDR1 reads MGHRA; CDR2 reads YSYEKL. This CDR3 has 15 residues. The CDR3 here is CASSQVSQAPYGYTF. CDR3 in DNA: TGCGCCAGCAGCCAAGTCTCACAGGCCCCCTATGGCTACACCTTC.

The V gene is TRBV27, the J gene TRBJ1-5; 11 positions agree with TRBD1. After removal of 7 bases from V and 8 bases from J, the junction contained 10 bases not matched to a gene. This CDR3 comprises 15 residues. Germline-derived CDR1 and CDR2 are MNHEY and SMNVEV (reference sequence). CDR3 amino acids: CASTPGQGVDKPQHF. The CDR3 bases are TGTGCCAGCACTCCGGGACAGGGGGTTGATAAGCCCCAGCATTTT.

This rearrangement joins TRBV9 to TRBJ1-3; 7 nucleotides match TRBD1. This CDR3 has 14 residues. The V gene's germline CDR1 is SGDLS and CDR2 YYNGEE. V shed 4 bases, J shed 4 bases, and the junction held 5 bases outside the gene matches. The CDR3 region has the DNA TGTGCCAGCAGCAGGGGGCTGGAAGGAAACACCATATATTTT. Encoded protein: CASSRGLEGNTIYF. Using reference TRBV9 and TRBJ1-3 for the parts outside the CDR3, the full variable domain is DSGVTQTPKHLITATGQRVTLRCSPRSGDLSVYWYQQSLDQGLQFLIQYYNGEERAKGNILERFSAQQFPDLHSELNLSSLELGDSALYFCASSRGLEGNTIYFGEGSWLTVV.

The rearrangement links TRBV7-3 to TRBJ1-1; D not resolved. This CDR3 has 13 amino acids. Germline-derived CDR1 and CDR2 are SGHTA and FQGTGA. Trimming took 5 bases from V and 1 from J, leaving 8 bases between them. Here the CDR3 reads CASSLQTNTEAFF. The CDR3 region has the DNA TGTGCCAGCAGCCTACAGACGAACACTGAAGCTTTCTTT.

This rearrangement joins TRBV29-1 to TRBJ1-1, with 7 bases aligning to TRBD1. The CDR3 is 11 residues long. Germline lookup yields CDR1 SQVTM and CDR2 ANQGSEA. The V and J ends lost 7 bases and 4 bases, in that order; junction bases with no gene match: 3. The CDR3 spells CSAHRGTEAFF. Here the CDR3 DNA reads TGCAGCGCCCACAGGGGCACTGAAGCTTTCTTT.

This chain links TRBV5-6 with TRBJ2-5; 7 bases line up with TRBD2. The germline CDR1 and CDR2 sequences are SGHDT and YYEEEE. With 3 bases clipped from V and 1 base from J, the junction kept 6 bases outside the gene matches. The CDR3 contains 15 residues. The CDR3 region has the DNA TGTGCCAGCAGCTGGGCGGGGGAGGCCCAAGAGACCCAGTACTTC. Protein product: CASSWAGEAQETQYF.

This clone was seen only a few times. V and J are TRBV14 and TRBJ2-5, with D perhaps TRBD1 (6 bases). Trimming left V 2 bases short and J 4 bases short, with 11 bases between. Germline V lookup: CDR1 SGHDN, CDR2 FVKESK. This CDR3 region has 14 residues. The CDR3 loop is CASSQRQEAETQYF. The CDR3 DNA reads TGTGCCAGCAGCCAAAGACAGGAGGCAGAGACCCAGTACTTC.

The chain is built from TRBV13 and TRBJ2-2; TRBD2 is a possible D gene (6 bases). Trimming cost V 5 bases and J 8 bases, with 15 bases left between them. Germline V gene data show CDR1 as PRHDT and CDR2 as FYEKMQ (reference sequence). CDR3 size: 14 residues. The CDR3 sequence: CASSAGSRPGELFF. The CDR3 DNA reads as TGTGCCAGCAGCGCGGGGTCCCGACCTGGGGAGCTGTTTTTT.

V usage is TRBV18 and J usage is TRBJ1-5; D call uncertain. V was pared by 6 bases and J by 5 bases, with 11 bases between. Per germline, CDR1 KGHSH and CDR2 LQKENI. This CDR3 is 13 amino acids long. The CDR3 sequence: CASSISVDQPQHF. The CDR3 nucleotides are TGTGCCAGCTCCATTTCAGTTGATCAGCCCCAGCATTTT.

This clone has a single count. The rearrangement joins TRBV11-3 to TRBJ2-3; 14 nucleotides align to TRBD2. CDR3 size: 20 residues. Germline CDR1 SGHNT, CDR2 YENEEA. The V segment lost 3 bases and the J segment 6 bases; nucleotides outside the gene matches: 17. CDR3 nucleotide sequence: TGTGCCAGCAGCTTGGGTCGACTAGCGGGGGGGCCGAGGTCAAGGGATACGCAGTATTTT. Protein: CASSLGRLAGGPRSRDTQYF.

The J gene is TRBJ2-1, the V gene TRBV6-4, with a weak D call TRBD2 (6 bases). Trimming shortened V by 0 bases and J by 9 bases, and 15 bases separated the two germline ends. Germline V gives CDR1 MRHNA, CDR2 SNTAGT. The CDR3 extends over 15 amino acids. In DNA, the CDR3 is TGTGCCAGCAGTGACTCGTCTAGCGCGGGTAGTGAGCAGTTCTTC. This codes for CASSDSSSAGSEQFF.

CDR3 nucleotides: TGTGCCAGCAGAACCGAACAGAAATATAGCAATCAGCCCCAGCATTTT. It is translated as CASRTEQKYSNQPQHF. The chain couples TRBV27 to TRBJ1-5; D gene unclear. The V gene lost 6 bases and the J gene lost 0 bases, with 15 bases spanning the gap. Germline-derived CDR1 and CDR2 are MNHEY and SMNVEV (reference sequence). CDR3 size: 16 residues.

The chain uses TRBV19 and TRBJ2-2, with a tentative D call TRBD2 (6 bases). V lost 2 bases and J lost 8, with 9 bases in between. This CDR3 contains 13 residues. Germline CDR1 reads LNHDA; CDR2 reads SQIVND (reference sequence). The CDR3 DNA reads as TGTGCCAGTAGTATACGAGGAGGGGGGGAGCTGTTTTTT. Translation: CASSIRGGGELFF. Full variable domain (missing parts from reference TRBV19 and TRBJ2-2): DGGITQSPKYLFRKEGQNVTLSCEQNLNHDAMYWYRQDPGQGLRLIYYSQIVNDFQKGDIAEGYSVSREKKESFPLTVTSAQKNPTAFYLCASSIRGGGELFFGEGSRLTVL.

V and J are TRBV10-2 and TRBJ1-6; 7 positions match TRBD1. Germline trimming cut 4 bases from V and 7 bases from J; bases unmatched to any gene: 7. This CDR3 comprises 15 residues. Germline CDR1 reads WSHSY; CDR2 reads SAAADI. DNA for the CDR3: TGCGCCAGCAGTGTACAGGGGACTCTCAATTCACCCCTCCACTTT. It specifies CASSVQGTLNSPLHF.

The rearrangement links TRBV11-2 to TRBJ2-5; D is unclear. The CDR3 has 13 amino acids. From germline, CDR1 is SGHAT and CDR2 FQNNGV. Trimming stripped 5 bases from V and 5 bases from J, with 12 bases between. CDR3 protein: CASSRVVSETQYF. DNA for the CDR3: TGTGCCAGCAGCCGAGTCGTTAGCGAGACCCAGTACTTC.

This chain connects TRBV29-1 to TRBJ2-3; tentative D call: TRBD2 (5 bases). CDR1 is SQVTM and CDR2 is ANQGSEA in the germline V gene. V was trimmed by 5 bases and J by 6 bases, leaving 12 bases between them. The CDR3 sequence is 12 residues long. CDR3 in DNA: TGCAGCGTTTCCTCGGGGTCCGATACGCAGTATTTT. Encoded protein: CSVSSGSDTQYF.

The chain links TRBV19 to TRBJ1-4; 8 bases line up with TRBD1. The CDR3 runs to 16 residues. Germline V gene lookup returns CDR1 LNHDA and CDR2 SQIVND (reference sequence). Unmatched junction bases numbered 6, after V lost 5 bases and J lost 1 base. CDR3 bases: TGTGCCAGTAGTCGACAGGGGAGGGGAACTAATGAAAAACTGTTTTTT. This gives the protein CASSRQGRGTNEKLFF.

The CDR3 sequence is CASSYSQGLAGGEQYF. CDR3 DNA: TGTGCCAGCAGTTACTCACAGGGACTAGCGGGAGGCGAGCAGTACTTC. The genes are TRBV6-5 and TRBJ2-7; 15 bases are shared with TRBD2. With V trimmed by 0 bases and J by 6 bases, 3 bases remained unmatched. Germline V gives CDR1 MNHEY, CDR2 SVGAGI. The CDR3 contains 16 residues.

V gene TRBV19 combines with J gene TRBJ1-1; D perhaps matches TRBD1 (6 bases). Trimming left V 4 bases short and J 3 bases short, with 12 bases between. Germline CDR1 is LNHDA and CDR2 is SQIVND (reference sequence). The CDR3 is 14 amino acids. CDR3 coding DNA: TGTGCCAGTAGTAGATGGAAGGGGGACACTGAAGCTTTCTTT. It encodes CASSRWKGDTEAFF.

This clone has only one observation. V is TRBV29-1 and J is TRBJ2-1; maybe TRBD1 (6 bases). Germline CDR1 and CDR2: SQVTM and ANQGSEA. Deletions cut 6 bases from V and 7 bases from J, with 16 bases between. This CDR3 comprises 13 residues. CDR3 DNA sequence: TGCAGCGTGGGGGCTGTTAAATGGAATGAGCAGTTCTTC. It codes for CSVGAVKWNEQFF.